A selection of T cell receptor beta chains follows, all from one sample in a study of blood T cell repertoires in COVID-19. TCRdb's table, derived via immunoSEQ multiplex PCR, lists solely in-frame clones and lacks some. The sample has 190,000 or so clones; about 80% are singletons. The specimen sequenced was peripheral blood. The receptors were sampled from a human donor with acute or convalescent COVID-19. The donor label of this sample is uncertain. Both conserved end residues are part of each CDR3. A D gene is named only where the DNA matches it firmly. Where a row states a size, it is once, few, many or the class of an expanded clone; other rows omit it.

CDR3 protein,CDR3 DNA,clone size,V gene,D gene,J gene
CASSIEGRTGNGYTF,TGTGCCAGTAGTATAGAGGGACGGACAGGGAACGGCTACACCTTC,-,TRBV19,TRBD1,TRBJ1-2
CASSIGGAGGITDTQYF,TGTGCCAGTAGTATAGGAGGAGCGGGAGGGATCACAGATACGCAGTATTTT,once,TRBV19,TRBD2,TRBJ2-3
CASSLFSPRGTGELFF,TGTGCCAGCAGCTTGTTTTCCCCGCGGGGCACCGGGGAGCTGTTTTTT,-,TRBV7-6,-,TRBJ2-2
CASSDPLQEPQHF,TGTGCCAGCAGTGACCCCTTGCAGGAGCCCCAGCATTTT,-,TRBV2,-,TRBJ1-5
CASSSRETQYF,TGTGCCAGTAGTTCTCGGGAGACGCAGTATTTT,-,TRBV19,-,TRBJ2-3
CASRDQGRRGQPQHF,TGTGCCAGTAGAGATCAGGGGAGACGGGGACAGCCCCAGCATTTT,-,TRBV19,-,TRBJ1-5
CASSQVEGARGNTIYF,TGTGCCAGCAGCCAAGTAGAGGGGGCACGAGGAAACACCATATATTTT,-,TRBV4-2,TRBD1,TRBJ1-3
CASSSLDRFGEAFF,TGTGCCAGCAGCTCACTTGACAGATTTGGTGAAGCTTTCTTT,-,TRBV11-2,-,TRBJ1-1
CASSFTGGRETQYF,TGTGCCAGCAGCTTTACAGGGGGGAGAGAGACCCAGTACTTC,-,TRBV7-2,TRBD1,TRBJ2-5
CASSGEVLGQGVYGYTF,TGTGCCAGCAGTGGAGAGGTCCTTGGACAGGGAGTCTATGGCTACACCTTC,-,TRBV6-1,TRBD1,TRBJ1-2
CASSHPETEAFF,TGTGCCAGCAGTCACCCCGAGACTGAAGCTTTCTTT,-,TRBV6-5,-,TRBJ1-1
CATARENEQFF,TGTGCCACCGCGAGGGAGAATGAGCAGTTCTTC,-,TRBV18,-,TRBJ2-1
CAISESGTSGLSPLHF,TGTGCCATCAGTGAGTCTGGGACATCCGGATTATCACCCCTCCACTTT,-,TRBV10-3,-,TRBJ1-6
CASSFRGGQETQYF,TGTGCCAGCAGCTTTCGTGGCGGACAAGAGACCCAGTACTTC,once,TRBV7-9,-,TRBJ2-5
CASSQGQGGRGEQFF,TGCGCCAGCAGCCAAGGACAGGGGGGTCGAGGTGAGCAGTTCTTC,-,TRBV5-1,TRBD1,TRBJ2-1
CASSSGQGTTEAFF,TGTGCCAGCAGCTCTGGACAGGGAACAACTGAAGCTTTCTTT,-,TRBV5-4,TRBD1,TRBJ1-1
CASSIQGAAYEQYF,TGTGCCAGTAGTATCCAGGGGGCGGCCTACGAGCAGTACTTC,-,TRBV19,TRBD1,TRBJ2-7
CASNPSGRGGEQYF,TGTGCCAGCAATCCCTCTGGGAGGGGGGGGGAGCAGTACTTC,-,TRBV28,-,TRBJ2-7
CASKPGVYNSPLHF,TGCGCCAGCAAGCCAGGGGTCTATAATTCACCCCTCCACTTT,-,TRBV5-1,-,TRBJ1-6
CASSDDNNYGYTF,TGTGCCAGCAGCGATGACAATAACTATGGCTACACCTTC,-,TRBV9,-,TRBJ1-2
CASSISGANTGELFF,TGTGCCAGTAGTATTAGCGGGGCGAACACCGGGGAGCTGTTTTTT,-,TRBV19,TRBD2,TRBJ2-2
CASSQRTSVIGELFF,TGTGCCAGCAGTCAACGGACTAGCGTAATCGGGGAGCTGTTTTTT,-,TRBV3-1/TRBV3-2,TRBD2,TRBJ2-2
CASSSLSAGKLFF,TGTGCCAGCAGCTCCCTGAGCGCTGGAAAACTGTTTTTT,-,TRBV7-2,-,TRBJ1-4
CASGLAEHEQFF,TGTGCCAGTGGACTAGCGGAACATGAGCAGTTCTTC,few,TRBV25-1,TRBD2,TRBJ2-1
CASSLRGGYGYTF,TGTGCCAGCAGCCTTAGGGGGGGCTATGGCTACACCTTC,-,TRBV3-1/TRBV3-2,-,TRBJ1-2
CASIPSGQSGDTQYF,TGCGCCAGCATCCCGAGCGGGCAATCGGGAGATACGCAGTATTTT,-,TRBV5-1,-,TRBJ2-3
CASSLYGQGPEAFF,TGTGCCAGCAGCCTTTATGGACAGGGCCCTGAAGCTTTCTTT,-,TRBV7-9,TRBD1,TRBJ1-1
CASSIERGGQQGKAFF,TGTGCCAGTAGTATAGAAAGAGGGGGCCAACAGGGGAAAGCTTTCTTT,few,TRBV19,TRBD1,TRBJ1-1
CASRLSGTGAEKLFF,TGTGCCAGCAGACTTTCCGGGACAGGGGCTGAAAAACTGTTTTTT,once,TRBV14,TRBD1,TRBJ1-4
CASSSAGTNYGYTF,TGTGCCAGCAGTTCAGCAGGTACTAACTATGGCTACACCTTC,-,TRBV6-6,-,TRBJ1-2
CASRTSGRINTGELFF,TGTGCCAGCAGGACTAGCGGGAGAATAAACACCGGGGAGCTGTTTTTT,-,TRBV27,TRBD2,TRBJ2-2
CASSQERSARTYEQYF,TGTGCCAGCAGCCAAGAGAGGTCGGCCCGGACCTACGAGCAGTACTTC,-,TRBV4-2,-,TRBJ2-7
CASSEKRGGRNTEAFF,TGTGCCAGCAGTGAAAAGAGGGGGGGGAGGAACACTGAAGCTTTCTTT,-,TRBV2,-,TRBJ1-1
CASSLTRGSEKLFF,TGTGCCAGCAGTTTAACCAGGGGGAGTGAAAAACTGTTTTTT,-,TRBV28,TRBD1,TRBJ1-4
CASSLRDSSGYTF,TGTGCCAGCTCACTACGGGACAGTTCTGGCTACACCTTC,once,TRBV18,TRBD1,TRBJ1-2
CASSYSGTPNTEAFF,TGTGCCAGCAGTTACTCGGGGACACCTAACACTGAAGCTTTCTTT,few,TRBV6-5,-,TRBJ1-1
CAISDHRGNEQFF,TGTGCCATCAGTGACCACAGGGGAAATGAGCAGTTCTTC,-,TRBV10-3,TRBD1,TRBJ2-1
CASSQGYSLSYEQYF,TGTGCCAGCAGCCAGGGCTACTCTCTCTCCTACGAGCAGTACTTC,-,TRBV3-1/TRBV3-2,-,TRBJ2-7
CASSLRAGDYNEQFF,TGTGCCAGCAGCTTGCGAGCGGGGGACTACAATGAGCAGTTCTTC,-,TRBV5-4,TRBD2,TRBJ2-1
CASSSRPPGSTDTQYF,TGTGCCAGCAGCTCGAGACCCCCAGGGAGCACAGATACGCAGTATTTT,-,TRBV7-6,-,TRBJ2-3
CASSYNGDGETQYF,TGTGCCAGCAGTTACAACGGGGATGGGGAGACCCAGTACTTC,few,TRBV6-6,-,TRBJ2-5
CASSVAVAGEGAQYF,TGTGCCAGCAGCGTAGCTGTCGCAGGCGAAGGGGCCCAGTACTTC,-,TRBV9,-,TRBJ2-5
CASSLDWAPNQPQHF,TGTGCCAGCAGCTTAGACTGGGCTCCCAATCAGCCCCAGCATTTT,-,TRBV7-2,-,TRBJ1-5
CASSVLGNTIYF,TGTGCCAGCAGTGTCCTAGGAAACACCATATATTTT,once,TRBV2,-,TRBJ1-3
CASSGTGRNTDTQYF,TGTGCCAGCAGCGGGACAGGGAGGAACACAGATACGCAGTATTTT,-,TRBV2,TRBD1,TRBJ2-3
CASTPDSTGELFF,TGTGCCAGCACCCCCGACAGCACCGGGGAGCTGTTTTTT,-,TRBV6-5,-,TRBJ2-2
CASSPGSYNEQFF,TGTGCCAGCAGTCCGGGGTCCTACAATGAGCAGTTCTTC,once,TRBV6-5,-,TRBJ2-1
CASSQDRPGANVLTF,TGTGCCAGCAGCCAGGACAGACCTGGGGCCAACGTCCTGACTTTC,-,TRBV11-2,-,TRBJ2-6
CASSSRDWGYNEQFF,TGTGCCAGCAGTTCTCGGGACTGGGGTTACAATGAGCAGTTCTTC,-,TRBV27,-,TRBJ2-1